Each of the 16 T cell receptor beta chains below was sequenced from the same sample in a study of OX40 agonist ivuxolimab in advanced cancers. Libraries were prepared by immunoSEQ multiplex PCR; TCRdb keeps only in-frame clonotypes and omits some of them. The sample consists of about 60,000 clones, 84% of them appearing once. The sequencing used CD4+ or CD8+ T cells sorted from blood, collected in a trial of the OX40 agonist ivuxolimab. All receptors come from an adult with an advanced solid tumor such as melanoma, head and neck, liver or kidney cancer.

This clone was recorded only once. V usage is TRBV7-2 and J usage is TRBJ2-2; D call uncertain. CDR3 length equals 14 residues. Trimming stripped 2 bases from V and 0 bases from J, with 4 bases between. Germline V gene data show CDR1 as SGHTA and CDR2 as FQGNSA. The CDR3 region has the DNA TGTGCCAGCAGCTTACGTTCGAACACCGGGGAGCTGTTTTTT. Its protein is CASSLRSNTGELFF.

The chain couples TRBV30 to TRBJ1-2, with 8 bases that match TRBD1. CDR3 length equals 12 residues. V gave up 5 bases and J gave up 8 bases; unmatched junction bases: 7. Germline CDR1 is GTSNPN and CDR2 is SVGIG (reference sequence). The CDR3 coding sequence is TGTGCCTGGGCATCCGGACAGGGAGGCTACACCTTC. It specifies CAWASGQGGYTF.

The rearrangement joins TRBV7-2 to TRBJ2-7; 8 bases line up with TRBD1. Germline trimming cut 3 bases from V and 6 bases from J; bases unmatched to any gene: 7. The CDR3 is 14 amino acids. Germline CDR1 and CDR2: SGHTA and FQGNSA. The CDR3 here is CASSFSSTGVEQYF. CDR3 sequence (DNA): TGTGCCAGCAGCTTTAGCTCGACAGGGGTCGAGCAGTACTTC.

The chain has TRBV30 and TRBJ2-7; 8 positions match TRBD2. CDR1 GTSNPN and CDR2 SVGIG come from the germline V gene (reference sequence). CDR3 length: 15 amino acids. V gave up 3 bases and J gave up 3 bases; unmatched junction bases: 10. The CDR3 reads CAWSLGGLAGYEQYF. CDR3 nucleotides: TGTGCCTGGAGCCTAGGGGGGCTAGCGGGCTACGAGCAGTACTTC. The full variable domain, with the rest looked up from reference TRBV30 and TRBJ2-7, is SQTIHQWPATLVQPVGSPLSLECTVEGTSNPNLYWYRQAAGRGLQLLFYSVGIGQISSEVPQNLSASRPQDRQFILSSKKLLLSDSGFYLCAWSLGGLAGYEQYFGPGTRLTVT.

V usage is TRBV6-1 and J usage is TRBJ1-2, with a weak D call TRBD1 (5 bases). CDR1 and CDR2 (germline): MNHNS, SASEGT. V lost 4 bases and J lost 3, with 21 bases in between. The CDR3 covers 17 residues. The CDR3 nucleotides read TGTGCCAGCAGTGTCATCGGAAGGGGAAGGTGGGACTATGGCTACACCTTC. Protein product: CASSVIGRGRWDYGYTF.

The V and J genes are TRBV5-4 and TRBJ2-1; 9 bases are a match to TRBD2. Germline V gives CDR1 SGHNT, CDR2 YYREEE (reference sequence). The CDR3 covers 14 residues. Trimming at V came to 6 bases and at J to 5 bases, leaving 6 bases not matched to a gene. CDR3 sequence (DNA): TGTGCCAGCACCCGACTAGCGGACGACAATGAGCAGTTCTTC. As protein: CASTRLADDNEQFF.

The rearrangement joins TRBV4-1 to TRBJ2-1, with 10 bases aligning to TRBD2. Germline-derived CDR1 and CDR2 are MGHRA and YSYEKL. CDR3 length: 16 residues. J lost 5 bases, V lost 4 bases, and 8 bases had no gene match. The CDR3 here is CASSPGHSGRDNEQFF. In DNA form, the CDR3 reads TGCGCCAGCAGCCCAGGTCACAGCGGGAGGGACAATGAGCAGTTCTTC.

This chain joins TRBV11-2 and TRBJ2-1; tentative D call: TRBD2 (5 bases). The CDR3 contains 15 residues. Germline V CDR1 and CDR2: SGHAT, FQNNGV. V lost 11 bases and J lost 0, with 17 bases in between. The CDR3 bases are TGTGCCTGCTCCTCGGGGTTTGGCTCCTACAATGAGCAGTTCTTC. Amino acids: CACSSGFGSYNEQFF.

This clone was seen a few times. The chain joins TRBV9 to TRBJ1-5; 7 nucleotides match TRBD1. J was trimmed by 3 bases and V by 3 bases; bases with no gene match: 3. Germline CDR1 and CDR2: SGDLS and YYNGEE. The CDR3 consists of 14 residues. The CDR3: CASSAGTDNQPQHF. The CDR3 DNA sequence: TGTGCCAGCAGCGCCGGGACAGACAATCAGCCCCAGCATTTT.

The chain joins TRBV6-1 to TRBJ2-5, with 7 bases fitting TRBD2. The J call could be wrong; TRBJ2-7 is a better fit for the DNA end. Germline V gene lookup returns CDR1 MNHNS and CDR2 SASEGT. This CDR3 has 14 amino acids. This CDR3 is CASVGLQLVYEQYF. The CDR3 region has the DNA TGTGCCAGCGTGGGACTACAGTTAGTCTACGAGCAGTACTTC.

The rearrangement joins TRBV30 to TRBJ2-1; no definite D call. The CDR3 runs to 11 residues. V shed 0 bases and J shed 6 bases, with 3 bases lying between them. Looked up from germline, CDR1 is GTSNPN and CDR2 is SVGIG (reference sequence). The DNA for the CDR3 is TGTGCCTGGAGTGTAGCCAATGAGCAGTTCTTC. Its translation is CAWSVANEQFF.

The rearrangement uses TRBV6-6 and TRBJ1-4; 7 bases are shared with TRBD1. From germline, CDR1 is MNHNY and CDR2 SVGAGI (reference sequence). V gave up 3 bases and J gave up 5 bases; unmatched junction bases: 6. This CDR3 spans 15 amino acids. This chain's CDR3 is CASSYEIRGNEKLFF. The CDR3 coding sequence is TGTGCCAGCAGTTATGAAATCAGGGGGAATGAAAAACTGTTTTTT.

The chain uses TRBV2 and TRBJ2-1; no clear D. Germline V gives CDR1 SNHLY, CDR2 FYNNEI. This CDR3 is built from 14 residues. V lost 7 bases and J lost 0, with 10 bases in between. The CDR3 DNA reads as TGTGCCAGCAACGGTGTTAACTCCTACAATGAGCAGTTCTTC. It is translated as CASNGVNSYNEQFF.

The chain is built from TRBV4-1 and TRBJ2-7; 9 bases fit TRBD1. J lost 2 bases, V lost 5 bases, and 7 bases had no gene match. The CDR3 totals 15 residues. The germline gives CDR1 MGHRA, CDR2 YSYEKL. CDR3 DNA sequence: TGCGCCAGCAGCACGCCGGGACAGGGCACCTACGAGCAGTACTTC. Its protein product is CASSTPGQGTYEQYF.

The chain carries TRBV7-2 and TRBJ2-7; TRBD1 might be the D (6 bases). The germline gives CDR1 SGHTA, CDR2 FQGNSA. Deletions cut 1 base from V and 5 bases from J, with 15 bases between. This CDR3 has 15 amino acids. The CDR3 DNA sequence: TGTGCCAGCAGCTTAGAATCCCAGGGGAGCCACGAGCAGTACTTC. Translation: CASSLESQGSHEQYF.

This clone has just a few counts. The chain employs TRBV7-6 and TRBJ1-5, with TRBD1 as a possible D gene (6 bases). With 5 bases removed from V and 8 bases from J, the gap between germline ends came to 16 bases. CDR1 and CDR2 (germline): SGHVS, FNYEAQ. The CDR3 is 14 residues long. In DNA form, the CDR3 reads TGTGCCAGCAGCAGAACACTCCGGGACAAGCCCCAGCATTTT. Protein: CASSRTLRDKPQHF.